Described below is a single TCR beta chain sequence and its context. Its antigen is unknown. These data originate in a study of cytomegalovirus exposure and HLA in healthy donors. This CDR3 spans 11 amino acids. The germline V gene encodes CDR1 SEHNR and CDR2 FQNEAQ (reference sequence). Trimming pared 3 bases from V and 8 bases from J, leaving 7 bases between. PCR primers comprised 60 Vbeta and 13 Jbeta primers. The table came from immunoSEQ multiplex PCR; TCRdb's copy has only in-frame clones and leaves some out. Of about 130,000 clones in the sample, roughly four fifths were seen once. Broader study findings: As immune exposure information, only CMV serostatus was available. When analyzed later, the rates of TCR association showed variation by HLA locus, with DRB1 the most and HLA-C the fewest. Clonal expansion was found to be greater in HLA-associated TCR beta chains than in equally common others in a later analysis.

This sequence was found in a woman between 50 and 59 years old in good health and CMV-seronegative. Specimen: PBMCs. The chain employs TRBV7-9 and TRBJ1-1, with D unclear. The CDR3 reads CASSFEGEAFF. CDR3 sequence (DNA): TGTGCCAGCAGCTTTGAGGGAGAAGCTTTCTTT.